What follows are 18 T cell receptor beta chains derived from one specimen sequenced in a study of response to subunit inactivated influenza vaccine. TCRdb re-derived calls from the RT-PCR reads in MiXCR, one entry per CDR3 protein. The sample holds about 570,000 distinct CDR3 sequences, around 10% seen once. The same sample was also used in a study of T cells expressing NK-cell markers. That work adds: Beta-chain TCR cDNA was generated via 5'RACE template switching with UMIs.

The sequences come from PBMCs from blood, collected on the day of vaccination. These TCRs come from a man between 45 and 60 years old who received an inactivated influenza vaccine.

The V call is TRBV5-4, the J call TRBJ1-2; TRBD1 matches at 8 bases. This CDR3 is built from 14 residues. The V gene's germline CDR1 is SGHNT and CDR2 YYREEE (reference sequence). After removal of 2 bases from V and 9 bases from J, the junction contained 9 bases not matched to a gene. The CDR3 loop reads CASSLSYRGGSYTF. The CDR3 coding sequence is TGTGCCAGCAGCTTATCCTACAGGGGGGGAAGCTACACCTTC.

The V call is TRBV4-3, the J call TRBJ1-6; TRBD1 matches 9 bases. Germline CDR1 reads LGHNA; CDR2 reads YSLEER. Losses at the gene ends were 3 bases for V and 0 bases for J; bases not matched to a gene: 3. This CDR3 has 17 amino acids. The CDR3 coding sequence is TGCGCCAGCAGCCACGGGACAGGGAGCTCCTATAATTCACCCCTCCACTTT. This encodes CASSHGTGSSYNSPLHF.

Many counts were recorded for this clonotype. The chain links TRBV5-1 to TRBJ2-3; 7 bases map to TRBD1. The length of the CDR3 is 15 residues. CDR1 is SGHRS, CDR2 YFSETQ, per germline. V lost 4 bases and J lost 7; bases outside the gene matches: 12. CDR3 region: CASSLEMTGLNTQYF. CDR3 in DNA: TGCGCCAGCAGCCTGGAGATGACAGGGTTAAATACGCAGTATTTT.

This chain links TRBV5-6 with TRBJ2-7, with unresolved D. CDR3 length: 13 residues. Germline V gene sequence: CDR1 SGHDT, CDR2 YYEEEE. V was pared by 1 base and J by 4 bases, with 9 bases between. DNA for the CDR3: TGTGCCAGCAGCTTGATTGGGGTATACGAGCAGTACTTC. It codes for CASSLIGVYEQYF.

The chain is built from TRBV5-1 and TRBJ2-5; tentatively, D is TRBD1 (6 bases). The CDR3 totals 15 residues. CDR1 is SGHRS and CDR2 is YFSETQ in the germline V gene. V gave up 4 bases and J gave up 3 bases, with 16 bases separating them. The chain's CDR3 is CASSAGVTGEETQYF. In DNA, the CDR3 is TGCGCCAGCAGCGCTGGAGTGACAGGCGAAGAGACCCAGTACTTC.

This clonotype was recorded at least ten times. This chain uses TRBV5-1 with TRBJ2-2, with 7 bases identical to TRBD1. CDR3 length: 15 amino acids. From germline, CDR1 is SGHRS and CDR2 YFSETQ. Unmatched junction bases numbered 8, after V lost 3 bases and J lost 6 bases. The CDR3 sequence: CASSSRDQGAGELFF. CDR3 sequence (DNA): TGCGCCAGCAGCTCCCGGGACCAGGGGGCCGGGGAGCTGTTTTTT.

This clonotype occurred a few times. The chain's CDR3 is CASSPRPNLWMGYGYTF. The CDR3 bases are TGTGCCAGCAGTCCCCGACCCAACCTCTGGATGGGCTATGGCTACACCTTC. The chain couples TRBV28 to TRBJ1-2; D not resolved. The CDR3 sequence is 17 residues long. The germline gives CDR1 MDHEN, CDR2 SYDVKM. V lost 5 bases and J lost 4, with 23 bases in between.

The chain uses TRBV4-3 and TRBJ1-4; a possible D gene is TRBD1 (6 bases). Germline V gene lookup returns CDR1 LGHNA and CDR2 YSLEER. There are 16 residues in the CDR3. Trimming took 0 bases from V and 6 from J, leaving 14 bases between them. CDR3 protein: CASSQDRLRTDEKLFF. The CDR3 nucleotides read TGCGCCAGCAGCCAAGATCGATTAAGGACAGATGAAAAACTGTTTTTT.

The V and J genes are TRBV7-2 and TRBJ1-2; D is possibly TRBD1 (6 bases). With 0 bases removed from V and 8 bases from J, the gap between germline ends came to 16 bases. This CDR3 is 15 amino acids long. The V gene's germline CDR1 is SGHTA and CDR2 FQGNSA. The DNA for the CDR3 is TGTGCCAGCAGCTTAGCGCAGGGACAAGTGTGGGGCTACACCTTC. Its protein is CASSLAQGQVWGYTF.

This chain links TRBV6-5 with TRBJ1-1, with TRBD1 matching over 11 bases. This CDR3 region has 15 residues. CDR1 is MNHEY, CDR2 SVGAGI, per germline. V dropped 2 bases and J dropped 5; count of bases not matched to a gene: 4. CDR3 amino acids: CASSYRDRGLTEAFF. CDR3 nucleotides: TGTGCCAGCAGTTACCGGGACAGGGGGTTGACTGAAGCTTTCTTT.

The chain recombines TRBV5-1 with TRBJ1-1, with 8 nucleotides matching TRBD1. The CDR3 has 14 amino acids. Germline CDR1 SGHRS, CDR2 YFSETQ. The trim removed 0 bases at V and 6 bases at J, leaving 4 bases unmatched. DNA of the CDR3: TGCGCCAGCAGCTTGGGTCAGGGGGCCGCTGAAGCTTTCTTT. Its protein product is CASSLGQGAAEAFF.

The table lists this clonotype with a few counts. V is TRBV27 and J is TRBJ2-5, with D unclear. The germline V gene encodes CDR1 MNHEY and CDR2 SMNVEV (reference sequence). There are 15 residues in the CDR3. The ends were cut back, 0 bases at V and 4 bases at J, with 12 bases in the middle. The CDR3 loop reads CASSLSAWLGETQYF. As DNA, the CDR3 is TGTGCCAGCAGTTTATCGGCCTGGCTCGGAGAGACCCAGTACTTC.

The J gene is TRBJ1-3, the V gene TRBV5-1, with TRBD1 as a possible D gene (5 bases). The CDR3 is 15 amino acids. V shed 3 bases and J shed 0 bases, with 10 bases lying between them. The germline CDR1 and CDR2 sequences are SGHRS and YFSETQ. CDR3 region: CASSSATGSGNTIYF. Here the CDR3 DNA reads TGCGCCAGCAGCTCCGCTACAGGCTCTGGAAACACCATATATTTT.

The genes are TRBV18 and TRBJ2-3; no clear D gene. This CDR3 is built from 14 residues. Per germline, CDR1 KGHSH and CDR2 LQKENI. V shed 2 bases and J shed 2 bases, with 8 bases lying between them. CDR3 residues: CASSPMGSTDTQYF. DNA for the CDR3: TGTGCCAGCTCACCAATGGGTTCCACAGATACGCAGTATTTT. Complete variable domain (other parts from reference TRBV18 and TRBJ2-3): NAGVMQNPRHLVRRRGQEARLRCSPMKGHSHVYWYRQLPEEGLKFMVYLQKENIIDESGMPKERFSAEFPKEGPSILRIQQVVRGDSAAYFCASSPMGSTDTQYFGPGTRLTVL.

This clonotype was seen a handful of times. CDR3 nucleotide sequence: TGCAGCCCCGTAAAAAGGGGCCTTGAAAAACTGTTTTTT. Its protein product is CSPVKRGLEKLFF. The J gene is TRBJ1-4, the V gene TRBV20-1; D may be TRBD1 (5 bases). CDR3 length: 13 amino acids. CDR1 and CDR2 from the germline V gene are DFQATT and SNEGSKA (reference sequence).

This chain links TRBV20-1 with TRBJ2-5, with 12 bases fitting TRBD2. This CDR3 is built from 15 residues. J gave up 5 bases and V 1 base, and 5 bases lay outside the gene matches. CDR1 is DFQATT, CDR2 SNEGSKA, per germline (reference sequence). CDR3 DNA: TGCAGTGCTAGAGGCGTGACTAGCGGGAGTGAGACCCAGTACTTC. Its protein is CSARGVTSGSETQYF.

This clonotype turned up a few times. This chain links TRBV2 with TRBJ2-4; no clear D. CDR1 is SNHLY and CDR2 is FYNNEI in the germline V gene. The ends were cut back, 6 bases at V and 1 base at J, with 10 bases in the middle. The CDR3 totals 14 residues. CDR3 amino acids: CASSGLRAKNIQYF. The CDR3 DNA reads TGTGCCAGCAGCGGCCTTAGGGCCAAAAACATTCAGTACTTC.

The sample holds a few counts of this clonotype. The CDR3: CAISEFDRTSSPLHF. DNA of the CDR3: TGTGCCATCAGTGAATTCGACAGGACTAGTTCACCCCTCCACTTT. The rearrangement joins TRBV10-3 to TRBJ1-6, with D maybe TRBD1 (6 bases). V was cut by 3 bases and J by 9 bases, with 15 bases left in between. CDR1 is ENHRY and CDR2 is SYGVKD in the germline V gene. This CDR3 has 15 amino acids.